The source of this T cell receptor (beta chain) is a study of blood T cell repertoires in COVID-19. Study-level background: T cells, B-cell-depleted T cells, or PBMCs provided the cDNA or gDNA that served as material.

Generated by immunoSEQ multiplex PCR, the TCRdb table keeps only in-frame clones and is missing some. The profile shows approximately 220,000 clones, 75% to 90% of them singletons. CDR1 and CDR2 from the germline V gene are SNHLY and FYNNEI. Trimming removed 7 bases from V and 0 bases from J, with 9 bases in between. The CDR3 consists of 13 residues. The TCR was taken from a woman aged 18 to 35 in a cohort exposed to, infected with or recovered from COVID-19 (not recorded which). The rearrangement joins TRBV2 to TRBJ1-1, with D maybe TRBD1 (6 bases). The specimen sequenced was PBMCs or T cells enriched from blood (not recorded which). The CDR3 reads CASIGDMNTEAFF. Written as DNA, the CDR3 is TGTGCCAGCATCGGGGACATGAACACTGAAGCTTTCTTT.